This record looks at one T cell receptor (beta chain) sequence and its context. Antigen specificity is unknown. The data originate from a study of T cell responses to AZD1222 COVID-19 vaccine. Study observations and caveats: Mostly white British, mostly female donors; authors suggested clonal diversity may be underestimated. Reports say nearly half of spike-specific TCRs go after unmutated variant regions. Mapped onto spike, vaccine-associated CD4 TCRs spanned it and were dominant at 160-218 and 743-854.

Clones were read by immunoSEQ multiplex PCR, and TCRdb kept only the in-frame ones, dropping some. In the table there are some 180,000 clones, over 80% of which are singletons. Sequenced material: peripheral blood, taken 28 days after the second dose of the MenACWY control vaccine. The receptor was isolated from an adult who received the MenACWY meningococcal vaccine as a control.

The DNA for the CDR3 is TGTGCCAGCAGTTACTCTATAAACGCCGACTATGGCTACACCTTC. It codes for CASSYSINADYGYTF. The chain recombines TRBV6-5 with TRBJ1-2; D gene uncertain. V dropped 0 bases and J dropped 3 bases, with 11 bases sitting between them. The CDR3 covers 15 residues. Per germline, CDR1 MNHEY and CDR2 SVGAGI.